The clone carrying this T cell receptor beta chain was counted at least ten times. Its specificity is not known. This CDR3 contains 11 residues. V lost 4 bases and J lost 8, with 9 bases in between. Building of the TCR beta libraries involved iRepertoire HTBI primers and Arm-PCR of CDR3 regions. TCRdb recomputed calls from the multiplex PCR reads with MiXCR, one row per CDR3 protein. The sample shows approximately 250,000 distinct CDR3 sequences, around 19% of them seen only once. This sample was included in a study of regulatory T cells in long-lasting Graves disease. Study overall: Antithyroid drug intake by newly diagnosed Graves' patients had lasted under 3 months. Study-level points and caveats: Favoring TRBV28, TRBJ1-2 and TRBJ2-5 was a feature seen in persistent disease. Persistent patients shared more public clonotypes (about 2,600) than new patients (about 930).

Time point of the sample: newly diagnosed GD, antithyroid drugs for less than 3 months. PBMCs were the source of the RNA used for TCR sequencing. Doctors identified Graves' disease using the American Thyroid Association guidelines. This chain links TRBV12-3 or TRBV12-4 with TRBJ2-7; D remains ambiguous. The material sequenced was peripheral blood mononuclear cells (PBMCs), taken at new diagnosis, from a patient treated with antithyroid drugs. The sequence was collected from a female donor with Graves disease. CDR3 sequence (DNA): TGTGCCAGCAGTTCCAGAAAGCAGCAGTACTTC. Amino acid sequence: CASSSRKQQYF.